These T cell receptor beta chains were read from a single sample in a study of OX40 agonist ivuxolimab in advanced cancers. Sequencing used immunoSEQ multiplex PCR; TCRdb keeps in-frame clones, though not all of them. The data contain over 150,000 clones, roughly 94% of them singletons. The specimen was CD4+ or CD8+ T cells sorted from blood, collected in a trial of the OX40 agonist ivuxolimab. The receptors stem from an adult with an advanced solid tumor such as melanoma, head and neck, liver or kidney cancer. CDR3s include the opening cysteine and the closing phenylalanine or tryptophan. A D gene is named only where the DNA matches it firmly. Expanded clones get a size class; other rows say once, few or many, or leave the size out.

clone size	J gene	V gene	D gene	CDR3 DNA	CDR3 protein
-	TRBJ2-7	TRBV7-2	TRBD2	TGTGCCAGCAGCGTTAGCGGGAGGAGCTCCTACGAGCAGTACTTC	CASSVSGRSSYEQYF
-	TRBJ1-1	TRBV28	TRBD1	TGTGCCAGCAGTTTAGACAGGGACAACACTGAAGCTTTCTTT	CASSLDRDNTEAFF
-	TRBJ2-5	TRBV5-1	TRBD2	TGCGCCAGCAGCTTAGCGGGACTAGCGGGCCAAGAGACCCAGTACTTC	CASSLAGLAGQETQYF
-	TRBJ1-4	TRBV6-1	-	TGTGCCAGCAGTGAAATGGGGTCGTCTAATGAAAAACTGTTTTTT	CASSEMGSSNEKLFF
-	TRBJ2-7	TRBV11-2	-	TGTGCCAGCAGCTTAGGGACCGCAGGCCCGGGGCAGTACTTC	CASSLGTAGPGQYF
-	TRBJ1-5	TRBV6-1	-	TGTGCCAGCAGGGACCAGGGAAGCAATCAGCCCCAGCATTTT	CASRDQGSNQPQHF
-	TRBJ1-6	TRBV6-5	TRBD1	TGTGCCAGCAGCTATGACAGGGAGTATTCACCCCTCCACTTT	CASSYDREYSPLHF
-	TRBJ1-2	TRBV5-5	-	TGTGCCAGCAGCTCAAATGGGGGGCTGGGTGGCTACACCTTC	CASSSNGGLGGYTF
-	TRBJ2-1	TRBV7-2	-	TGTGCCAGCAGCTTAGAGGAGGGGGTTCGGGAGTTCTTC	CASSLEEGVREFF
-	TRBJ2-1	TRBV2	TRBD2	TGTGCCAGTCGACTAGCGGGCTCCTACAATGAGCAGTTCTTC	CASRLAGSYNEQFF
-	TRBJ1-4	TRBV7-9	-	TGTGCCAGCAGCAGGGGTGGCGAAAAACTGTTTTTT	CASSRGGEKLFF
-	TRBJ2-2	TRBV4-1	-	TGCGCCAGCAGCCAGGCCACAAAGCACACCGGGGAGCTGTTTTTT	CASSQATKHTGELFF
-	TRBJ2-7	TRBV28	-	TGTGCCAGCATCCCCAACGGAAGAGGCAGGGCGAAGGAGCAGTACTTC	CASIPNGRGRAKEQYF
-	TRBJ2-2	TRBV7-2	TRBD2	TGTGCCAGCAGCATAGGGACTAGCGGGGTCCAGGGGGAGCTGTTTTTT	CASSIGTSGVQGELFF
-	TRBJ1-4	TRBV4-2	-	TGTGCCAGCAGCCACGGATTAGGTAATGAAAAACTGTTTTTT	CASSHGLGNEKLFF
few	TRBJ1-2	TRBV23-1	TRBD1	TGCGCCAGCAGGGACAGGGGCCACGGCTACACCTTC	CASRDRGHGYTF
-	TRBJ2-7	TRBV5-4	TRBD2	TGTGCCAGCAGCTTGGGACTAGCGGGAGCGAATTACGAGCAGTACTTC	CASSLGLAGANYEQYF
-	TRBJ2-7	TRBV27	-	TGTGCCAGCAGTTTCGGACAGACGACCTACGAGCAGTACTTC	CASSFGQTTYEQYF
-	TRBJ1-5	TRBV7-9	-	TGTGCCAGCAGCCCACTGACGGGGCAGAGTCAGCCCCAGCATTTT	CASSPLTGQSQPQHF
-	TRBJ1-1	TRBV7-9	-	TGTGCCACCTCCAGGAAATGGGGCACTGAAGCTTTCTTT	CATSRKWGTEAFF
-	TRBJ2-7	TRBV7-6	-	TGTGCCAGCAGCCATGGGGAACCCAAAACCTACGAGCAGTACTTC	CASSHGEPKTYEQYF
-	TRBJ2-7	TRBV29-1	-	TGCAGCGTCAGAAGTGGGTACGAGCAGTACTTC	CSVRSGYEQYF
once	TRBJ1-5	TRBV6-5	-	TGTGCCAGCACTACGGTGAGGGGAGGACAGCCCCAGCATTTT	CASTTVRGGQPQHF
-	TRBJ1-2	TRBV10-1	TRBD1	TGCGCCAGCAGGAGGCCCCCAGGGGGAGAGGGCTACACCTTC	CASRRPPGGEGYTF
-	TRBJ2-7	TRBV5-1	-	TGCGCCAGCAGCTTGGGCAGTTCCTTCTACGAGCAGTACTTC	CASSLGSSFYEQYF
-	TRBJ1-2	TRBV7-9	TRBD1	TGTGCCAGCAGCTTAGCCGGACCGCTACCCGGGACAGGGTTCTATGGCTACACCTTC	CASSLAGPLPGTGFYGYTF
-	TRBJ1-3	TRBV7-9	-	TGTGCCAGCAGCTTTGAGCGGGTGGGTGGAAACACCATATATTTT	CASSFERVGGNTIYF
-	TRBJ1-2	TRBV5-1	-	TGCGCCAGCAGCTTGGGCCGGGGCGGAGGCTACACCTTC	CASSLGRGGGYTF
-	TRBJ1-2	TRBV10-3	-	TGTGCCATCAGTGAGTCGAGGCAAAACTATGGCTACACCTTC	CAISESRQNYGYTF
-	TRBJ2-3	TRBV9	TRBD2	TGTGCCAGCAGCGTGAGGACTAGCGGGATGGATACGCAGTATTTT	CASSVRTSGMDTQYF